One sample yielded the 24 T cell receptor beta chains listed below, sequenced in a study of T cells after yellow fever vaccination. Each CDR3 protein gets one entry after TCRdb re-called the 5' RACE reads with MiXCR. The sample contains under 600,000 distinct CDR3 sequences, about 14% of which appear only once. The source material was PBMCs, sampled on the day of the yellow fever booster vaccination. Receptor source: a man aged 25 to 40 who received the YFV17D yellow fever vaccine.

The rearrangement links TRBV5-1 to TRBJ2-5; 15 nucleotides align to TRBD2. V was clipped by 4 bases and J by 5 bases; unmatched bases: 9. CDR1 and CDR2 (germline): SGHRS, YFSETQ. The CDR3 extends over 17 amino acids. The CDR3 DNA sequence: TGCGCCAGCAGCGGATCCTGGACTAGCGGGAGGGACGAGACCCAGTACTTC. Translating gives CASSGSWTSGRDETQYF.

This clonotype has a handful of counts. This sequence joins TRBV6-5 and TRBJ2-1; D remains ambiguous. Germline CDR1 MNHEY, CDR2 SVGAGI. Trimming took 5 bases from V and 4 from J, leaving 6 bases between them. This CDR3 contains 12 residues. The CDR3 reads CASSKQYNEQFF. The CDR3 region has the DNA TGTGCCAGCAGTAAACAGTACAATGAGCAGTTCTTC.

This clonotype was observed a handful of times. CDR3 residues: CASSQGQGGQPQHF. The CDR3 region has the DNA TGTGCCAGCAGCCAGGGACAGGGAGGTCAGCCCCAGCATTTT. The chain carries TRBV7-2 and TRBJ1-5; 9 bases match TRBD1. V dropped 5 bases and J dropped 6; count of bases not matched to a gene: 5. The V gene's germline CDR1 is SGHTA and CDR2 FQGNSA. The CDR3 contains 14 residues.

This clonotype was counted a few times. The CDR3 nucleotides are TGTGCCATCAGTGAGGGGTCAGCTAGCACAGATACGCAGTATTTT. It specifies CAISEGSASTDTQYF. V gene TRBV10-3 combines with J gene TRBJ2-3; D not resolved. The CDR3 has 15 amino acids. The germline gives CDR1 ENHRY, CDR2 SYGVKD. V gave up 2 bases and J gave up 0 bases, with 9 bases separating them.

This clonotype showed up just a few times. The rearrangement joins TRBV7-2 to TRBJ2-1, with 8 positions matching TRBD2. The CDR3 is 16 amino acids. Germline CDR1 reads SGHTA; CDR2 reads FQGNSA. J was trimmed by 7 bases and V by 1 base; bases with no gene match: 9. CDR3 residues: CASSLGGGGRRNEQFF. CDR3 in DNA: TGTGCCAGCAGCTTAGGGGGGGGCGGGAGGAGGAATGAGCAGTTCTTC.

CDR3: CASSLKGTEATQYF. CDR3 sequence (DNA): TGTGCCAGCAGTTTAAAGGGGACAGAAGCGACCCAGTACTTC. J is TRBJ2-5 and V is TRBV12-3 or TRBV12-4, with 7 bases lining up with TRBD1. V lost 2 bases to trimming and J lost 7 bases; unmatched junction nucleotides: 7. The CDR3 is 14 residues long.

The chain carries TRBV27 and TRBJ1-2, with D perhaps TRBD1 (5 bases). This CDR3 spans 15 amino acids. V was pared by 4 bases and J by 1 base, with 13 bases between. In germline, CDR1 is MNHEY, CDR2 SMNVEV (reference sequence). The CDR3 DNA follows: TGTGCCAGCAGTTCTCCGGGACTGATTAACTATGGCTACACCTTC. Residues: CASSSPGLINYGYTF.

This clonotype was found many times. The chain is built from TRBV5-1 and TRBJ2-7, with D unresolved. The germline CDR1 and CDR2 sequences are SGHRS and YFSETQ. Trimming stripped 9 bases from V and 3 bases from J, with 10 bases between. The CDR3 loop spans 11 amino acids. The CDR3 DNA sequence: TGCGCCATCCAGCGAGACTACGAGCAGTACTTC. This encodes CAIQRDYEQYF.

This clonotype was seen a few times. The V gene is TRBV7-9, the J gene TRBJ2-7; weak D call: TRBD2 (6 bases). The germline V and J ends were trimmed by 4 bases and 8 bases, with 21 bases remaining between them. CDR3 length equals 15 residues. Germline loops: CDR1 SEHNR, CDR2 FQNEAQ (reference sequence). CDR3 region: CASSYGGTSTFQQYF. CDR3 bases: TGTGCCAGCAGCTACGGCGGGACCTCTACGTTCCAGCAGTACTTC.

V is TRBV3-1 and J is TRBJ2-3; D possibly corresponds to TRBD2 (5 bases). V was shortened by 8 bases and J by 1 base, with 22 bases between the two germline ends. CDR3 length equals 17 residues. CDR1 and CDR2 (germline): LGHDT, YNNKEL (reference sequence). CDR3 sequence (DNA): TGTGCCAGCCGCCCTGGAGCAACGGGGTGGGGCACAGATACGCAGTATTTT. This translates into CASRPGATGWGTDTQYF.

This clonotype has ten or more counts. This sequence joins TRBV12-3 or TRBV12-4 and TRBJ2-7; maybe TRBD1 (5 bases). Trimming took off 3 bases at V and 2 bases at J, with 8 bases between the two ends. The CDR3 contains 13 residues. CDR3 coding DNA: TGTGCCAGCAGTTTCCAGGGAACCTACGAGCAGTACTTC. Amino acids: CASSFQGTYEQYF.

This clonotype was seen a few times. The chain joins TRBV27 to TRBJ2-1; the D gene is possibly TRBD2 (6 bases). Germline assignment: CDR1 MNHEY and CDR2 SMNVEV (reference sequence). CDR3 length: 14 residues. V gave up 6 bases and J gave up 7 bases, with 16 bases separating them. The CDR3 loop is CASRAAGFGNEQFF. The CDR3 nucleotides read TGTGCCAGCAGAGCTGCGGGGTTTGGTAATGAGCAGTTCTTC.

The DNA of the CDR3 is TGTGCCAGCTTGGTAGGGATTCACTATGGCTACACCTTC. It encodes CASLVGIHYGYTF. This sequence joins TRBV2 and TRBJ1-2; unclear D gene. This CDR3 comprises 13 residues. CDR1 is SNHLY and CDR2 is FYNNEI in the germline V gene. V dropped 8 bases and J dropped 3 bases, with 13 bases sitting between them.

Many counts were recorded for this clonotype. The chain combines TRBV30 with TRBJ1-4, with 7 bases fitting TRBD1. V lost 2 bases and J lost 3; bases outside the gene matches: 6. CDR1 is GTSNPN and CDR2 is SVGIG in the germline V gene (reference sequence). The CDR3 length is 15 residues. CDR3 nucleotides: TGTGCCTGGAGTCACGGGACAGTAGCTAATGAAAAACTGTTTTTT. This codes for CAWSHGTVANEKLFF.

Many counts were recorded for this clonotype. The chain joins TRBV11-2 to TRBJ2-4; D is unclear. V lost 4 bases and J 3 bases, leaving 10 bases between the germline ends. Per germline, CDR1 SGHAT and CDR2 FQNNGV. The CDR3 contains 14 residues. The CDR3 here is CASSSRLGKNIQYF. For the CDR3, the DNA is TGTGCCAGCAGCTCGAGACTTGGCAAAAACATTCAGTACTTC.

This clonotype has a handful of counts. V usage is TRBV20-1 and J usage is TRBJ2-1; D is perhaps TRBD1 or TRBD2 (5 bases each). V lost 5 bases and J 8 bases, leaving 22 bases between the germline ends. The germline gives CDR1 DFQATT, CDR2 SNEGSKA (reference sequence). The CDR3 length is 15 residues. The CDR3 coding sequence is TGCAGTGCTGGGGCACTTCGGTCTGGGAGTCATGAGCAGTTCTTC. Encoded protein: CSAGALRSGSHEQFF.

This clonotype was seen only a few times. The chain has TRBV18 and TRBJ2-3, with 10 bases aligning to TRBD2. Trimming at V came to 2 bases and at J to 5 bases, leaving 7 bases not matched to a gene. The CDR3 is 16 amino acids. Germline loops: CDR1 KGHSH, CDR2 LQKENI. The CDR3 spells CASSPRASGSGDTQYF. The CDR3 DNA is TGTGCCAGCTCACCAAGGGCTAGCGGGAGTGGAGATACGCAGTATTTT.

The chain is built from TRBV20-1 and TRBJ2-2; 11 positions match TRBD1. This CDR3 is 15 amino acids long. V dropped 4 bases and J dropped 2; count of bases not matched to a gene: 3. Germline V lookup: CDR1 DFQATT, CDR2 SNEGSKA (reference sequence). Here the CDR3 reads CSATGTGGNTGELFF. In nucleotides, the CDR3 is TGCAGTGCTACTGGGACAGGGGGAAACACCGGGGAGCTGTTTTTT.

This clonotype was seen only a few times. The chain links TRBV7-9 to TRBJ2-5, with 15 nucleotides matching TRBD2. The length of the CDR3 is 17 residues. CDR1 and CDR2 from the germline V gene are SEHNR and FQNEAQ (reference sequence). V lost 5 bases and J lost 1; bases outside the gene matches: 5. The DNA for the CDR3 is TGTGCCAGCAGCCTGGGGACTAGCGGGAGGACCCAAGAGACCCAGTACTTC. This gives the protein CASSLGTSGRTQETQYF.

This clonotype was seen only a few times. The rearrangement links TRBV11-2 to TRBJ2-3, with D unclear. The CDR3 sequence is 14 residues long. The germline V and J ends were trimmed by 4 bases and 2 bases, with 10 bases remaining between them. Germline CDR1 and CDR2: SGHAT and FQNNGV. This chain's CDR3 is CASSYIPHTDTQYF. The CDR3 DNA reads TGTGCCAGCAGCTATATACCCCACACAGATACGCAGTATTTT.

The CDR3 bases are TGTGCCAGCAGCTCAGGGATTGGTTCCTACGAGCAGTACTTC. This sequence encodes CASSSGIGSYEQYF. The chain employs TRBV9 and TRBJ2-7, with D perhaps matching TRBD1 (5 bases). CDR1 SGDLS and CDR2 YYNGEE come from the germline V gene. Trimming pared 4 bases from V and 1 base from J, leaving 12 bases between. The CDR3 runs to 14 residues.

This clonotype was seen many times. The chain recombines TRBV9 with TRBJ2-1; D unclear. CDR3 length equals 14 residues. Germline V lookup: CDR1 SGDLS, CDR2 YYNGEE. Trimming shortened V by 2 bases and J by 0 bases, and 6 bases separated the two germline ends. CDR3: CASSVGSSYNEQFF. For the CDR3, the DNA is TGTGCCAGCAGCGTTGGAAGCTCCTACAATGAGCAGTTCTTC.

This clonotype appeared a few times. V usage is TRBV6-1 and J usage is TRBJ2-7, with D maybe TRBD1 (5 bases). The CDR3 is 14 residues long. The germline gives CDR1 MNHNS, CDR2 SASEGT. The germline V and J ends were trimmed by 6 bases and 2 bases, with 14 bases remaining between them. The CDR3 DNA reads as TGTGCCAGCAGCGGCATGGACAACACCTACGAGCAGTACTTC. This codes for CASSGMDNTYEQYF.

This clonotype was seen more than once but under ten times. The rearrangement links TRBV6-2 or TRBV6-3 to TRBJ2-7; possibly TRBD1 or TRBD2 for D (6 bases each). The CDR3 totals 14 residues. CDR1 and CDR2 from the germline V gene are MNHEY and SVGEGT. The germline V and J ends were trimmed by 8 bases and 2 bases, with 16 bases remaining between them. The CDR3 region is CASHLKGGPYEQYF. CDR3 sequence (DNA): TGTGCCAGCCATCTCAAGGGGGGACCCTACGAGCAGTACTTC.